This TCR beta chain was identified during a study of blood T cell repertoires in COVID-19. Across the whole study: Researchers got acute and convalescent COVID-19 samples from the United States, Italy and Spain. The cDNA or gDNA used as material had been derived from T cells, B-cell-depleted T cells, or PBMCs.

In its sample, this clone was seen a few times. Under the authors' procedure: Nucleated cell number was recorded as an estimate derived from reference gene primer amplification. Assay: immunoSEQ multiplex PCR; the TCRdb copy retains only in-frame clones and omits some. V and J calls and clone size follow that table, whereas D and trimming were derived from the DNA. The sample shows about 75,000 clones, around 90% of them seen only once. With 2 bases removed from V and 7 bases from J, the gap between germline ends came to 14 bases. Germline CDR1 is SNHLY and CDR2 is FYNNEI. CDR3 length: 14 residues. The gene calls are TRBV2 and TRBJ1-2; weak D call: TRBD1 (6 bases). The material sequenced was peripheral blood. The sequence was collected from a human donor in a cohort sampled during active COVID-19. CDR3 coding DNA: TGTGCCAGCAGTGAATCACGGACAGTTGGTGGCTACACCTTC. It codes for CASSESRTVGGYTF. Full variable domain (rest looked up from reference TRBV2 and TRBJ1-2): EPEVTQTPSHQVTQMGQEVILRCVPISNHLYFYWYRQILGQKVEFLVSFYNNEISEKSEIFDDQFSVERPDGSNFTLKIRSTKLEDSAMYFCASSESRTVGGYTFGSGTRLTVV.